This passage covers 32 T cell receptor beta chains from one sample sequenced in a study of spatial heterogeneity in lung cancer. One entry per CDR3 protein results from TCRdb running MiXCR on the 5' RACE reads. The sample lists 30,000 to 45,000 distinct CDR3 sequences; approximately 3% were seen once. Stated time point: sample taken at primary tumor resection. This specimen was normal lung tissue next to the tumor, taken at surgery. These receptors all stem from a male donor with early-stage non-small cell lung cancer.

This clonotype was seen ten or more times. The rearrangement uses TRBV20-1 and TRBJ2-1, with TRBD2 as a possible D gene (6 bases). Germline-derived CDR1 and CDR2 are DFQATT and SNEGSKA (reference sequence). The CDR3 contains 15 residues. The V and J ends lost 5 bases and 3 bases respectively, with 17 bases between them. The CDR3 DNA reads as TGCAGTGCTTCCCGCGCCGGGGGTCACTACAATGAGCAGTTCTTC. It encodes CSASRAGGHYNEQFF.

This clonotype was seen at least ten times. This chain connects TRBV5-6 to TRBJ1-4; 10 bases match TRBD1. This CDR3 has 18 residues. The J segment lost 0 bases and the V segment lost 1 base, leaving 6 bases of the junction unmatched. Germline-derived CDR1 and CDR2 are SGHDT and YYEEEE. The CDR3 region is CASSLLGQGFTTNEKLFF. The CDR3 nucleotides read TGTGCCAGCAGCTTGTTGGGACAGGGGTTTACAACTAATGAAAAACTGTTTTTT.

This clonotype was picked up many times. The rearrangement links TRBV3-1 to TRBJ2-3, with TRBD1 identical over 9 bases. The CDR3 is made up of 15 amino acids. The V and J ends lost 4 bases and 3 bases, in that order; junction bases with no gene match: 5. CDR1 LGHDT and CDR2 YNNKEL come from the germline V gene (reference sequence). CDR3 residues: CASSPGTGFTDTQYF. The CDR3 region has the DNA TGTGCCAGCAGCCCCGGGACAGGGTTTACAGATACGCAGTATTTT.

There are many counts of this clonotype. The rearrangement joins TRBV20-1 to TRBJ1-6; D may be TRBD1 (6 bases). Germline V gene data show CDR1 as DFQATT and CDR2 as SNEGSKA (reference sequence). The CDR3 runs 16 residues. Deletions cut 6 bases from V and 9 bases from J, with 24 bases between. CDR3 in amino acids: CSAEDGGGGVSSPLHF. In nucleotides, the CDR3 is TGCAGTGCGGAAGATGGAGGGGGAGGTGTTAGTTCACCCCTCCACTTT.

This clonotype was found many times. The V gene is TRBV20-1, the J gene TRBJ1-2; 7 nucleotides line up with TRBD1. Germline-derived CDR1 and CDR2 are DFQATT and SNEGSKA (reference sequence). Losses at the gene ends were 6 bases for V and 8 bases for J; bases not matched to a gene: 21. The CDR3 runs 16 residues. CDR3 DNA sequence: TGCAGTGCGTCGGGACAGCCACACCCCCTGGGTGGGGGCTACACCTTC. Protein product: CSASGQPHPLGGGYTF.

This clonotype was found a few times. V and J are TRBV5-1 and TRBJ2-5; no firm D call. Looked up from germline, CDR1 is SGHRS and CDR2 is YFSETQ. Trimming cost V 2 bases and J 1 base, with 9 bases left between them. The CDR3 runs to 14 residues. The CDR3 nucleotides are TGCGCCAGCAGCTTACGGTCCAGCCAAGAGACCCAGTACTTC. As protein: CASSLRSSQETQYF.

This clonotype was observed a few times. This chain connects TRBV20-1 to TRBJ1-1; TRBD1 aligns across 8 bases. This CDR3 spans 14 amino acids. Looked up from germline, CDR1 is DFQATT and CDR2 is SNEGSKA (reference sequence). After removal of 5 bases from V and 1 base from J, the junction contained 6 bases not matched to a gene. The CDR3: CSALEGTGNTEAFF. In nucleotides, the CDR3 is TGCAGTGCTTTGGAAGGGACAGGGAACACTGAAGCTTTCTTT.

In this sample, this clonotype turned up many times. The chain has TRBV7-9 and TRBJ2-3; D gene unclear. This CDR3 is 17 amino acids long. Trimming took 1 base from V and 0 from J, leaving 14 bases between them. Germline V gene data show CDR1 as SEHNR and CDR2 as FQNEAQ (reference sequence). CDR3 DNA: TGTGCCAGCAGCTTAGGCGTATTGGGCCTGAGCACAGATACGCAGTATTTT. This translates into CASSLGVLGLSTDTQYF.

This clonotype occurred many times. The CDR3 DNA is TGCAGTGCTATTGACAGCCTACGTAGCAATCAGCCCCAGCATTTT. Encoded protein: CSAIDSLRSNQPQHF. The chain carries TRBV20-1 and TRBJ1-5; D may be TRBD1 (5 bases). Germline CDR1 DFQATT, CDR2 SNEGSKA (reference sequence). CDR3 length equals 15 residues. The V gene lost 4 bases and the J gene lost 0 bases, with 13 bases spanning the gap.

This clonotype has at least ten counts. V is TRBV20-1 and J is TRBJ1-5; D remains unclear. The CDR3 is 16 amino acids. Germline assignment: CDR1 DFQATT and CDR2 SNEGSKA (reference sequence). Trimming removed 6 bases at V and 2 bases at J, with 20 bases between. Here the CDR3 reads CSARIVGGGGNQPQHF. The CDR3 DNA reads as TGCAGTGCCCGTATTGTAGGTGGCGGGGGCAATCAGCCCCAGCATTTT.

This clonotype was picked up many times. This chain links TRBV10-3 with TRBJ1-2; D gene unclear. The germline CDR1 and CDR2 sequences are ENHRY and SYGVKD. The CDR3 covers 12 residues. Trimming removed 3 bases from V and 4 bases from J, with 6 bases in between. As DNA, the CDR3 is TGTGCCATCAGTGATTCGAGCTATGGCTACACCTTC. Translating it yields CAISDSSYGYTF.

This clonotype was recorded many times. This sequence joins TRBV28 and TRBJ2-7; 10 bases match TRBD2. The V and J ends lost 5 bases and 0 bases, in that order; junction bases with no gene match: 7. The germline gives CDR1 MDHEN, CDR2 SYDVKM. This CDR3 is 16 amino acids long. CDR3 amino acids: CASSGLAAPSSYEQYF. CDR3 coding DNA: TGTGCCAGCAGTGGACTAGCGGCCCCTAGCTCCTACGAGCAGTACTTC.

This clonotype was observed at least ten times. The chain joins TRBV29-1 to TRBJ1-4; D unclear. The V end was cut by 3 bases, the J end by 4 bases, with 9 bases between. Germline lookup yields CDR1 SQVTM and CDR2 ANQGSEA. The CDR3 totals 13 residues. The DNA for the CDR3 is TGCAGCGTTGATGGGTCGGGTAATGAAAAACTGTTTTTT. Translating gives CSVDGSGNEKLFF.

The sample holds many counts of this clonotype. The chain joins TRBV6-2 or TRBV6-3 to TRBJ2-2; 9 bases agree with TRBD1. This CDR3 region has 15 residues. Germline loops: CDR1 MNHEY, CDR2 SVGEGT. Losses at the gene ends were 9 bases for V and 3 bases for J; bases not matched to a gene: 8. The CDR3 bases are TGTGCCAGTAAACAGGGGGCAGGTGACACCGGGGAGCTGTTTTTT. This sequence encodes CASKQGAGDTGELFF.

This clonotype was seen ten or more times. The gene calls are TRBV4-1 and TRBJ2-1; 8 nucleotides align to TRBD1. The CDR3 length is 16 residues. V gave up 0 bases and J gave up 5 bases; unmatched junction bases: 6. Germline assignment: CDR1 MGHRA and CDR2 YSYEKL. This CDR3 reads CASSQDLWDRNNEQFF. Here the CDR3 DNA reads TGCGCCAGCAGCCAAGATTTATGGGACAGGAACAATGAGCAGTTCTTC.

This clonotype came up many times. The gene calls are TRBV10-1 and TRBJ2-1; 12 nucleotides match TRBD2. This CDR3 region has 17 residues. CDR1 is WNHNN and CDR2 is SYGVQD in the germline V gene (reference sequence). V trimming: 2 bases; J trimming: 8 bases; junction bases outside the gene matches: 10. Here the CDR3 DNA reads TGCGCCAGCAGTGAGATGAGACTAGCGGGAGAGAGGTATGAGCAGTTCTTC. Translating it yields CASSEMRLAGERYEQFF.

Ten or more counts support this clonotype. The CDR3 loop reads CASSITGTQINEQFF. The CDR3 DNA sequence: TGTGCCAGCAGCATAACGGGAACCCAAATCAATGAGCAGTTCTTC. This rearrangement joins TRBV7-8 to TRBJ2-1, with a tentative D call TRBD2 (5 bases). The V and J ends lost 5 bases and 6 bases respectively, with 17 bases between them. Germline CDR1 is SGHVS and CDR2 is FQNEAQ. This CDR3 is 15 amino acids long.

This chain links TRBV14 with TRBJ1-2, with D hard to call. From germline, CDR1 is SGHDN and CDR2 FVKESK. The CDR3 loop spans 14 amino acids. V was cut by 0 bases and J by 8 bases, with 13 bases left in between. DNA for the CDR3: TGTGCCAGCAGCCAAGATCTAACCTTTGGGGGCTACACCTTC. Protein product: CASSQDLTFGGYTF.

This clonotype was detected many times. The chain links TRBV12-3 or TRBV12-4 to TRBJ1-5; a possible D gene is TRBD1 (6 bases). CDR3 size: 13 residues. The ends were cut back, 6 bases at V and 7 bases at J, with 13 bases in the middle. CDR3 region: CASRQGEGQPQHF. The CDR3 DNA is TGTGCCAGCAGACAGGGCGAAGGGCAGCCCCAGCATTTT.

This clonotype was counted ten times or more. This sequence joins TRBV28 and TRBJ1-5, with D unclear. CDR3 length: 14 amino acids. Germline loops: CDR1 MDHEN, CDR2 SYDVKM. The V end lost 7 bases, the J end lost 9 bases, and 19 bases lay between the germline ends. The CDR3 bases are TGTGCCAGCATCATTAACGGCCACGCTGCGCCCCAGCATTTT. This translates into CASIINGHAAPQHF.

This clonotype has just a few counts. V and J are TRBV20-1 and TRBJ1-6, with D unresolved. Trimming pared 0 bases from V and 7 bases from J, leaving 16 bases between. The CDR3 has 16 amino acids. Germline V gene sequence: CDR1 DFQATT, CDR2 SNEGSKA (reference sequence). CDR3 coding DNA: TGCAGTGCTAGAGATCCCCGGGCAGAGCAAAATTCACCCCTCCACTTT. Amino acids: CSARDPRAEQNSPLHF.

The sample holds many counts of this clonotype. The chain employs TRBV29-1 and TRBJ1-2, with D possibly being TRBD1 (5 bases). CDR1 is SQVTM and CDR2 is ANQGSEA in the germline V gene. The CDR3 is made up of 11 amino acids. V was pared by 5 bases and J by 8 bases, with 12 bases between. CDR3 in amino acids: CSVWGLDGYTF. The DNA for the CDR3 is TGCAGCGTTTGGGGCCTTGACGGCTACACCTTC.

At least ten counts were recorded for this clonotype. The rearrangement links TRBV7-2 to TRBJ2-3; perhaps D is TRBD1 or TRBD2 (5 bases each). CDR3 size: 16 residues. The germline V and J ends were trimmed by 6 bases and 7 bases, with 23 bases remaining between them. Germline V gene sequence: CDR1 SGHTA, CDR2 FQGNSA. Here the CDR3 DNA reads TGTGCCAGCAGTTCGGCCGGGACGTATTCCCCTTATACGCAGTATTTT. This gives the protein CASSSAGTYSPYTQYF.

This clonotype appeared many times. The chain joins TRBV5-5 to TRBJ1-6; no firm D call. The length of the CDR3 is 16 residues. Germline-derived CDR1 and CDR2 are SGHKS and YYEKEE (reference sequence). Trimming took 7 bases from V and 0 from J, leaving 14 bases between them. As DNA, the CDR3 is TGTGCCAGCGGGCAGCTCGCTAGCTCCTATAATTCACCCCTCCACTTT. Translating gives CASGQLASSYNSPLHF.

This clonotype was seen many times. This chain links TRBV20-1 with TRBJ2-7; D unresolved. The CDR3 length is 10 residues. Deletions cut 4 bases from V and 7 bases from J, with 8 bases between. Germline-derived CDR1 and CDR2 are DFQATT and SNEGSKA (reference sequence). The CDR3: CSATVGEQYF. CDR3 nucleotides: TGCAGTGCTACAGTGGGGGAGCAGTACTTC.

This clonotype has just a few counts. The J gene is TRBJ1-1, the V gene TRBV6-6; D remains ambiguous. V was trimmed by 8 bases and J by 2 bases, leaving 12 bases between them. The CDR3 is made up of 13 amino acids. Germline V lookup: CDR1 MNHNY, CDR2 SVGAGI (reference sequence). CDR3 DNA: TGTGCCAGCTCTGGAACAACCAACACTGAAGCTTTCTTT. The encoded protein is CASSGTTNTEAFF.

In its sample, this clonotype was seen many times. The chain has TRBV11-3 and TRBJ2-1; the match to TRBD2 covers 8 bases. This CDR3 contains 15 residues. Per germline, CDR1 SGHNT and CDR2 YENEEA. The V and J ends lost 5 bases and 7 bases, in that order; junction bases with no gene match: 10. The DNA for the CDR3 is TGTGCCAGCAGCCCCCTCGCGGGAGGTATGAATGAGCAGTTCTTC. It encodes CASSPLAGGMNEQFF.

This clonotype was counted at least ten times. This sequence joins TRBV30 and TRBJ2-7; D possibly corresponds to TRBD1 (7 bases). CDR3 size: 13 residues. Looked up from germline, CDR1 is GTSNPN and CDR2 is SVGIG (reference sequence). The V gene lost 0 bases and the J gene lost 6 bases, with 12 bases spanning the gap. Here the CDR3 reads CAWSVGQGGEQYF. In DNA form, the CDR3 reads TGTGCCTGGAGTGTAGGTCAGGGGGGCGAGCAGTACTTC.

Ten or more counts support this clonotype. V usage is TRBV7-8 and J usage is TRBJ2-5; TRBD1 might be the D (6 bases). V shed 2 bases and J shed 3 bases, with 19 bases lying between them. The CDR3 loop spans 17 amino acids. Germline V lookup: CDR1 SGHVS, CDR2 FQNEAQ. The CDR3 nucleotides read TGTGCCAGCAGCTTACGTCAATTGGGGGCCCGAAAAGAGACCCAGTACTTC. It specifies CASSLRQLGARKETQYF.

The chain is built from TRBV29-1 and TRBJ2-1, with 14 positions matching TRBD2. The CDR3 has 13 amino acids. Looked up from germline, CDR1 is SQVTM and CDR2 is ANQGSEA. J lost 7 bases, V lost 7 bases, and 3 bases had no gene match. CDR3: CSAGTSGRNEQFF. The CDR3 coding sequence is TGCAGCGCCGGGACTAGCGGGAGAAATGAGCAGTTCTTC.

This clonotype showed up many times. The chain is built from TRBV29-1 and TRBJ2-2; tentatively, D is TRBD2 (5 bases). Germline values: CDR1 SQVTM, CDR2 ANQGSEA. The CDR3 sequence is 13 residues long. The V and J ends lost 7 bases and 0 bases respectively, with 9 bases between them. The CDR3 bases are TGCAGCGGCTGGACTTCGAACACCGGGGAGCTGTTTTTT. Its protein is CSGWTSNTGELFF.

Many counts were recorded for this clonotype. The chain links TRBV3-1 to TRBJ1-2, with a possible D match to TRBD1 (5 bases). The germline V gene has CDR1 LGHDT and CDR2 YNNKEL (reference sequence). This CDR3 contains 13 residues. Trimming left V 4 bases short and J 7 bases short, with 13 bases between. CDR3 nucleotide sequence: TGTGCCAGCAGCCGAGACAGTTGGGCTGGCTACACCTTC. It yields the protein CASSRDSWAGYTF. The variable domain in full, completed from reference TRBV3-1 and TRBJ1-2, reads DTAVSQTPKYLVTQMGNDKSIKCEQNLGHDTMYWYKQDSKKFLKIMFSYNNKELIINETVPNRFSPKSPDKAHLNLHINSLELGDSAVYFCASSRDSWAGYTFGSGTRLTVV.